The rows below give T cell receptor beta chains drawn from one sample of a study of Ad26.COV2.S vaccination and SARS-CoV-2 variants. TCRdb keeps only in-frame clones here, not all; method: immunoSEQ multiplex PCR. The sample has approximately 350,000 clones, around four fifths seen once. Specimen: peripheral blood, collected in a trial of Ad26.COV2.S vaccine versus placebo. These receptors originate from a person aged 18-65 years who received the Ad26.COV2.S COVID-19 vaccine or a placebo. Both conserved end residues are part of each CDR3. The order of the fields is J gene, D gene, V gene, clone size, CDR3 DNA, CDR3 protein. A D gene is named only where the DNA matches it firmly. Only part of the rows carry a size: once, few, many, or a class if the clone is expanded.

J: TRBJ2-7; D: .; V: TRBV6-1; size: few; DNA: TGTGCCAGCAGTGAGCGGGGACGGACTTACGAGCAGTACTTC; CDR3: CASSERGRTYEQYF
J: TRBJ2-6; D: .; V: TRBV7-9; size: .; DNA: TGTGCCAGCAGCTCCATCTACAGGTCTTCTGGGGCCAACGTCCTGACTTTC; CDR3: CASSSIYRSSGANVLTF
J: TRBJ1-1; D: .; V: TRBV11-2; size: .; DNA: TGTGCCAGCAGCTCCCGGGACGGGAAAGCTTTCTTT; CDR3: CASSSRDGKAFF
J: TRBJ2-1; D: TRBD2; V: TRBV24-1; size: .; DNA: TGTGCCACCAGTGATTCACTAGCGGGGAACTACAATGAGCAGTTCTTC; CDR3: CATSDSLAGNYNEQFF
J: TRBJ2-3; D: TRBD2; V: TRBV24-1; size: .; DNA: TGTGCCACCAGTGGGTCGACTAGCGGGACGCATACGCAGTATTTT; CDR3: CATSGSTSGTHTQYF
J: TRBJ1-1; D: .; V: TRBV6-2/TRBV6-3; size: .; DNA: TGTGCCAGCAGTTATCGAGGCCTTGGGATAGAGGTTGAAGCTTTCTTT; CDR3: CASSYRGLGIEVEAFF
J: TRBJ2-7; D: TRBD2; V: TRBV7-9; size: .; DNA: TGTGCCAGCAGCCCCCTCCCCCTAGCGGGGAGCTCCTACGAGCAGTACTTC; CDR3: CASSPLPLAGSSYEQYF
J: TRBJ2-3; D: .; V: TRBV27; size: .; DNA: TGTGCCAGCAGTTTAGTATCCAGCACAGATACGCAGTATTTT; CDR3: CASSLVSSTDTQYF
J: TRBJ1-2; D: .; V: TRBV29-1; size: .; DNA: TGCAGCGGGATGGACAATAACTATGGCTACACCTTC; CDR3: CSGMDNNYGYTF
J: TRBJ1-1; D: .; V: TRBV6-5; size: .; DNA: TGTGCCAGCAGCCAAATACAGGGAGCAGAAGCTTTCTTT; CDR3: CASSQIQGAEAFF
J: TRBJ1-1; D: .; V: TRBV5-1; size: .; DNA: TGCGCCAGCAGCTTGTATGTTTTAGACACTGAAGCTTTCTTT; CDR3: CASSLYVLDTEAFF
J: TRBJ2-4; D: .; V: TRBV12-5; size: once; DNA: TGTGCTAGTGGTTTTATTGGCGGTGGGACGGACATTCAGTACTTC; CDR3: CASGFIGGGTDIQYF
J: TRBJ2-1; D: TRBD2; V: TRBV10-2; size: .; DNA: TGCGCCAGCAGTGGACTAGCGAATGAGCAGTTCTTC; CDR3: CASSGLANEQFF
J: TRBJ2-5; D: .; V: TRBV27; size: .; DNA: TGTGCCAGCAGTTTAACAGATGGCGGGCGGGAGACCCAGTACTTC; CDR3: CASSLTDGGRETQYF
J: TRBJ2-1; D: TRBD2; V: TRBV5-1; size: .; DNA: TGCGCCAGCAGCTTGGCTAGCGGATACAATGAGCAGTTCTTC; CDR3: CASSLASGYNEQFF
J: TRBJ1-1; D: .; V: TRBV18; size: .; DNA: TGTGCCAGTCGACTCTTGAACACTGAAGCTTTCTTT; CDR3: CASRLLNTEAFF
J: TRBJ1-2; D: TRBD1; V: TRBV3-1/TRBV3-2; size: .; DNA: TGTGCCAGCAGCCAACCAACCAGGGGGAGTGGCTACACCTTC; CDR3: CASSQPTRGSGYTF
J: TRBJ1-1; D: TRBD1; V: TRBV18; size: .; DNA: TGTGCCAGCTCACCGAGAACAGGGGGGGGCACTGAAGCTTTCTTT; CDR3: CASSPRTGGGTEAFF
J: TRBJ2-1; D: TRBD2; V: TRBV10-3; size: .; DNA: TGTGCCATCAGTGAGACGCTACTAGCGGGGGGAACCTACAATGAGCAGTTCTTC; CDR3: CAISETLLAGGTYNEQFF
J: TRBJ1-4; D: .; V: TRBV5-6; size: .; DNA: TGTGCCAGCATCGCCGGCCGCGCAGGAGAAAAACTGTTTTTT; CDR3: CASIAGRAGEKLFF
J: TRBJ2-7; D: TRBD1; V: TRBV3-1/TRBV3-2; size: few; DNA: TGTGCCAGCAGCTCCCGGGACAGAGTAGCCGAGCAGTACTTC; CDR3: CASSSRDRVAEQYF
J: TRBJ2-5; D: TRBD1; V: TRBV7-9; size: once; DNA: TGTGCCAGCAGCCCTCCCAGGGGACAGGGCTCACAAGAGACCCAGTACTTC; CDR3: CASSPPRGQGSQETQYF
J: TRBJ1-1; D: .; V: TRBV28; size: once; DNA: TGTGCCAGCAGTTTAGGGGTCACTGAAGCTTTCTTT; CDR3: CASSLGVTEAFF
J: TRBJ1-1; D: .; V: TRBV4-1; size: .; DNA: TGCGCCAGCAGCCAATTTCCGCGAATGAGCACTGAAGCTTTCTTT; CDR3: CASSQFPRMSTEAFF
J: TRBJ2-3; D: .; V: TRBV6-1; size: .; DNA: TGTGCCAGCAGTGATCAGGGAACGGGACACCGCACAGATACGCAGTATTTT; CDR3: CASSDQGTGHRTDTQYF
J: TRBJ2-3; D: TRBD2; V: TRBV9; size: .; DNA: TGTGCCAGCAGCGTAGGGACTAGCGCACACACAGATACGCAGTATTTT; CDR3: CASSVGTSAHTDTQYF
J: TRBJ2-1; D: .; V: TRBV20-1; size: .; DNA: TGCAGTGCTAGTGGACCGGCGGGGTACAATGAGCAGTTCTTC; CDR3: CSASGPAGYNEQFF
J: TRBJ2-7; D: TRBD1; V: TRBV23-1; size: .; DNA: TGCGCCAGCAGTATGGGACAGGGTGGGTACGAGCAGTACTTC; CDR3: CASSMGQGGYEQYF
J: TRBJ2-3; D: .; V: TRBV12-3/TRBV12-4; size: once; DNA: TGTGCCAGCAGTACCGTAGGGCCAGATACGCAGTATTTT; CDR3: CASSTVGPDTQYF
J: TRBJ1-6; D: .; V: TRBV11-3; size: .; DNA: TGTGCCAGCAGCTTTGAGGACTCTTATTCACCCCTCCACTTT; CDR3: CASSFEDSYSPLHF
J: TRBJ2-2; D: TRBD2; V: TRBV2; size: .; DNA: TGTGCCAGCAGTGGGGCTAGCGGGAACACCGGGGAGCTGTTTTTT; CDR3: CASSGASGNTGELFF
J: TRBJ1-3; D: .; V: TRBV4-1; size: .; DNA: TGCGCCAGCAGCGCGGCTGGAAACACCATATATTTT; CDR3: CASSAAGNTIYF
J: TRBJ1-1; D: .; V: TRBV6-5; size: .; DNA: TGTGCCAGCAGTTACTCGATTAGGGTTCACACTGAAGCTTTCTTT; CDR3: CASSYSIRVHTEAFF
J: TRBJ1-3; D: TRBD1; V: TRBV29-1; size: .; DNA: TGCAGCGTTGACCCCACAGGGGGTGGAAACACCATATATTTT; CDR3: CSVDPTGGGNTIYF
J: TRBJ1-2; D: .; V: TRBV6-5; size: .; DNA: TGTGCCAGCAGCAGCTACATGGGCTATGGCTACACCTTC; CDR3: CASSSYMGYGYTF
J: TRBJ2-3; D: TRBD2; V: TRBV28; size: .; DNA: TGTGCCAGCAGCTCGCCCCAAGCGGGGAGCACAGATACGCAGTATTTT; CDR3: CASSSPQAGSTDTQYF
J: TRBJ2-3; D: .; V: TRBV20-1; size: .; DNA: TGCAGTGCTAGGACTCCAGATACGCAGTATTTT; CDR3: CSARTPDTQYF
J: TRBJ2-1; D: TRBD1; V: TRBV5-4; size: .; DNA: TGTGCCAGCAGCTTCAGACAGGGGGCCAATGAGCAGTTCTTC; CDR3: CASSFRQGANEQFF
J: TRBJ1-2; D: .; V: TRBV21-1; size: .; DNA: TGTGCCAGCAGGAACGGAGGGGGGTCCTATGGCTACACCTTC; CDR3: CASRNGGGSYGYTF
J: TRBJ1-4; D: .; V: TRBV7-9; size: .; DNA: TGTGCCAGCAGCTCCGGAGACGGGTCTGAAAAACTGTTTTTT; CDR3: CASSSGDGSEKLFF
J: TRBJ2-7; D: .; V: TRBV7-9; size: .; DNA: TGTGCCAGCAGCCATGGTTTGGGCAGATCCTCCTACGAGCAGTACTTC; CDR3: CASSHGLGRSSYEQYF
J: TRBJ2-1; D: TRBD2; V: TRBV5-6; size: .; DNA: TGTGCCAGCAGCCCGCCGGGACTAGCCGGAGACAATGAGCAGTTCTTC; CDR3: CASSPPGLAGDNEQFF
J: TRBJ1-5; D: .; V: TRBV7-9; size: .; DNA: TGTGCCAGCAGCTTAGGGGGTTATCAGCCCCAGCATTTT; CDR3: CASSLGGYQPQHF
J: TRBJ1-2; D: .; V: TRBV7-2; size: .; DNA: TGTGCCAGCAGCTTAAAGTTCACTCAAGGCTACACCTTC; CDR3: CASSLKFTQGYTF
J: TRBJ2-1; D: TRBD2; V: TRBV6-5; size: .; DNA: TGTGCCAGCAGTTCCAGACTAGCGGGATACAATGAGCAGTTCTTC; CDR3: CASSSRLAGYNEQFF
J: TRBJ2-7; D: TRBD1; V: TRBV30; size: .; DNA: TGTGCCTGGAGTGAGCCAGGGGGCTCGAACGAGCAGTACTTC; CDR3: CAWSEPGGSNEQYF
J: TRBJ2-7; D: TRBD1; V: TRBV19; size: .; DNA: TGTGCCAGTAGTCCCCAGTTGAGACAGGGGACTGACGAGCAGTACTTC; CDR3: CASSPQLRQGTDEQYF
J: TRBJ2-1; D: TRBD1; V: TRBV27; size: .; DNA: TGTGCCAGCAGTCGAGGGGTCCAGGGGGCCAGGAATGAGCAGTTCTTC; CDR3: CASSRGVQGARNEQFF
J: TRBJ1-2; D: TRBD1; V: TRBV15; size: once; DNA: TGTGCCACTTACCAGCCGGGACAGGGAGAAGGTGGCTACACCTTC; CDR3: CATYQPGQGEGGYTF
J: TRBJ2-3; D: TRBD2; V: TRBV5-1; size: .; DNA: TGCGCCAGCAGCTTGGAGGCTGGCGGGGGATTCACAGATACGCAGTATTTT; CDR3: CASSLEAGGGFTDTQYF
J: TRBJ1-1; D: .; V: TRBV10-2; size: .; DNA: TGCGCCAGCAGAGGGGGGAACACTGAAGCTTTCTTT; CDR3: CASRGGNTEAFF
J: TRBJ1-3; D: TRBD1; V: TRBV11-2; size: .; DNA: TGTGCCAGCATCCTGCAGGGGGGATCAGGAAACACCATATATTTT; CDR3: CASILQGGSGNTIYF
J: TRBJ1-1; D: .; V: TRBV5-1; size: .; DNA: TGCGCCAGCAGCTTGGCTGGGGGGGACACTGAAGCTTTCTTT; CDR3: CASSLAGGDTEAFF